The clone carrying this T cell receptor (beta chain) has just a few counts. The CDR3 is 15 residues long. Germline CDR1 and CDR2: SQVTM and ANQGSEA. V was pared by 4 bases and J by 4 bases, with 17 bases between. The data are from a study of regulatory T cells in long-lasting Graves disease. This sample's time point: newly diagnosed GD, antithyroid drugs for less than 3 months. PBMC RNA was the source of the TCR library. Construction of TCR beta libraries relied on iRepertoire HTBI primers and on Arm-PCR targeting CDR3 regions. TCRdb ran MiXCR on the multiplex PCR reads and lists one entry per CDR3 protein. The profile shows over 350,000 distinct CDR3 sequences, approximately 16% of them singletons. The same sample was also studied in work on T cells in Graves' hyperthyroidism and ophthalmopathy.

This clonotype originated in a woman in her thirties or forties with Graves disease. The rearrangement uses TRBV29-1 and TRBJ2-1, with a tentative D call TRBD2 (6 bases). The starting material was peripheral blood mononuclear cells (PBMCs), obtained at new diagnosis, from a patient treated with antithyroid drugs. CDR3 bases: TGCAGCGTTGTCATACGGGACTGGATTTACAATGAGCAGTTCTTC. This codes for CSVVIRDWIYNEQFF.